These 14 T cell receptor beta chains share one sample of origin, sequenced in a study of blood T cell repertoires in COVID-19. Generated by immunoSEQ multiplex PCR, the TCRdb table keeps only in-frame clones and is missing some. The table includes hundreds of thousands of clones, roughly nine tenths detected once. Material: PBMCs or T cells enriched from blood (not recorded which). The source of these receptors is a woman aged 18-29 years who had recovered from COVID-19.

The chain employs TRBV5-4 and TRBJ2-1, with TRBD2 identical over 11 bases. V was clipped by 2 bases and J by 2 bases; unmatched bases: 3. Germline loops: CDR1 SGHNT, CDR2 YYREEE (reference sequence). The CDR3 is 16 amino acids. The CDR3 DNA reads TGTGCCAGCAGCTTTTTAGCGGGGGGGACCTACAATGAGCAGTTCTTC. Protein sequence: CASSFLAGGTYNEQFF.

This chain uses TRBV13 with TRBJ2-1, with 11 bases aligning to TRBD2. V gave up 5 bases and J gave up 1 base; unmatched junction bases: 4. Germline loops: CDR1 PRHDT, CDR2 FYEKMQ (reference sequence). The CDR3 length is 16 residues. The CDR3 DNA reads as TGTGCCAGCAGCCCGGGACTAGCGGTTTCCTACAATGAGCAGTTCTTC. Residues: CASSPGLAVSYNEQFF.

This clone showed up just once. CDR3 nucleotides: TGTGCCAGCAGCCTCCAGTCAAAGCAGTATTTT. Protein: CASSLQSKQYF. The chain links TRBV3-1 (or the pseudogene TRBV3-2) to TRBJ2-3; unclear D gene. Per the germline V gene, CDR1 is LGHDT and CDR2 is YNNKEL (reference sequence). The CDR3 has 11 amino acids. The V end lost 4 bases, the J end lost 11 bases, and 10 bases lay between the germline ends.

This clone was recorded once. CDR3: CASSYSPGHYGYTF. The CDR3 DNA is TGTGCCAGCAGTTACTCCCCTGGCCACTATGGCTACACCTTC. V gene TRBV6-5 combines with J gene TRBJ1-2; D gene unclear. Per germline, CDR1 MNHEY and CDR2 SVGAGI. The ends were cut back, 0 bases at V and 3 bases at J, with 8 bases in the middle. The CDR3 length is 14 residues.

The gene calls are TRBV5-1 and TRBJ1-2, with D perhaps matching TRBD1 (5 bases). The CDR3 spans 15 residues. CDR1 and CDR2 (germline): SGHRS, YFSETQ. V gave up 0 bases and J gave up 5 bases, with 14 bases separating them. The chain's CDR3 is CASSLEGSVGYGYTF. The CDR3 coding sequence is TGCGCCAGCAGCTTGGAGGGGTCGGTGGGATATGGCTACACCTTC.

V usage is TRBV4-1 and J usage is TRBJ1-1, with 7 bases aligning to TRBD1. Germline V gene sequence: CDR1 MGHRA, CDR2 YSYEKL. V gave up 6 bases and J gave up 7 bases; unmatched junction bases: 8. This CDR3 comprises 13 residues. This CDR3 is CASSVDRDSEAFF. CDR3 nucleotide sequence: TGCGCCAGCAGTGTAGACCGGGACAGTGAAGCTTTCTTT.

A single count supports this clone. The chain is built from TRBV6-5 and TRBJ2-1; D is possibly TRBD2 (5 bases). The V end was cut by 2 bases, the J end by 6 bases, with 11 bases between. The germline V gene encodes CDR1 MNHEY and CDR2 SVGAGI. The CDR3 has 14 amino acids. CDR3 bases: TGTGCCAGCAGTTACCGTCTAGAGGGCAATGAGCAGTTCTTC. This encodes CASSYRLEGNEQFF.

The chain couples TRBV29-1 to TRBJ2-7; D possibly corresponds to TRBD1 (5 bases). Germline lookup yields CDR1 SQVTM and CDR2 ANQGSEA. The CDR3 totals 11 residues. Trimming left V 2 bases short and J 6 bases short, with 8 bases between. DNA of the CDR3: TGCAGCGTTGAAAAGGGGTCCGAGCAGTACTTC. Protein product: CSVEKGSEQYF.

Only one count was recorded for this clone. This sequence joins TRBV5-5 and TRBJ2-7, with 11 bases identical to TRBD2. Unmatched junction bases numbered 10, after V lost 2 bases and J lost 3 bases. This CDR3 comprises 17 residues. Germline CDR1 is SGHKS and CDR2 is YYEKEE (reference sequence). The CDR3 nucleotides are TGTGCCAGCAGCTTTGTAGAGGGACTAGCGGATTTCTACGAGCAGTACTTC. Its protein product is CASSFVEGLADFYEQYF.

The chain is built from TRBV28 and TRBJ1-5, with 11 positions matching TRBD1. Per the germline V gene, CDR1 is MDHEN and CDR2 is SYDVKM. J was trimmed by 7 bases and V by 1 base; bases with no gene match: 3. This CDR3 contains 15 residues. For the CDR3, the DNA is TGTGCCAGCAGTTTATTTGGACAGGGGGCCCAGCCCCAGCATTTT. Its translation is CASSLFGQGAQPQHF.

V gene TRBV4-2 combines with J gene TRBJ2-3; 16 bases match TRBD2. Germline CDR1 is LGHNA and CDR2 is YNFKEQ. The ends lost 4 bases at V and 2 bases at J; junction bases unmatched: 12. The CDR3 loop spans 20 amino acids. The CDR3 reads CASSRPSGTSGGVHTDTQYF. CDR3 DNA sequence: TGTGCCAGCAGCCGCCCTTCCGGGACTAGCGGGGGGGTCCACACAGATACGCAGTATTTT.

This sequence joins TRBV11-3 and TRBJ2-5, with 9 bases identical to TRBD1. The CDR3 is made up of 13 amino acids. V shed 3 bases and J 5 bases; nucleotides not matched to a gene: 1. Germline assignment: CDR1 SGHNT and CDR2 YENEEA. CDR3 sequence reads: CASSFGQGETQYF. The CDR3 nucleotides read TGTGCCAGCAGCTTCGGACAGGGGGAGACCCAGTACTTC.

This sequence joins TRBV18 and TRBJ2-1, with 9 bases lining up with TRBD1. The trim removed 6 bases at V and 5 bases at J, leaving 2 bases unmatched. CDR3 size: 13 residues. The germline V gene encodes CDR1 KGHSH and CDR2 LQKENI. CDR3 loop: CASSGQGNNEQFF. The CDR3 DNA sequence: TGTGCCAGCTCGGGACAGGGAAACAATGAGCAGTTCTTC.

This clone was counted between two and nine times. The CDR3 DNA follows: TGCGCCAGCAGCCTGGGACAGGGGAATGGACAGCCCCAGCATTTT. Translated: CASSLGQGNGQPQHF. This chain links TRBV5-1 with TRBJ1-5; 10 bases align to TRBD1. Germline assignment: CDR1 SGHRS and CDR2 YFSETQ. The V gene end was trimmed by 4 bases and the J gene end by 7 bases; junction bases not matched to a gene: 8. The CDR3 contains 15 residues.